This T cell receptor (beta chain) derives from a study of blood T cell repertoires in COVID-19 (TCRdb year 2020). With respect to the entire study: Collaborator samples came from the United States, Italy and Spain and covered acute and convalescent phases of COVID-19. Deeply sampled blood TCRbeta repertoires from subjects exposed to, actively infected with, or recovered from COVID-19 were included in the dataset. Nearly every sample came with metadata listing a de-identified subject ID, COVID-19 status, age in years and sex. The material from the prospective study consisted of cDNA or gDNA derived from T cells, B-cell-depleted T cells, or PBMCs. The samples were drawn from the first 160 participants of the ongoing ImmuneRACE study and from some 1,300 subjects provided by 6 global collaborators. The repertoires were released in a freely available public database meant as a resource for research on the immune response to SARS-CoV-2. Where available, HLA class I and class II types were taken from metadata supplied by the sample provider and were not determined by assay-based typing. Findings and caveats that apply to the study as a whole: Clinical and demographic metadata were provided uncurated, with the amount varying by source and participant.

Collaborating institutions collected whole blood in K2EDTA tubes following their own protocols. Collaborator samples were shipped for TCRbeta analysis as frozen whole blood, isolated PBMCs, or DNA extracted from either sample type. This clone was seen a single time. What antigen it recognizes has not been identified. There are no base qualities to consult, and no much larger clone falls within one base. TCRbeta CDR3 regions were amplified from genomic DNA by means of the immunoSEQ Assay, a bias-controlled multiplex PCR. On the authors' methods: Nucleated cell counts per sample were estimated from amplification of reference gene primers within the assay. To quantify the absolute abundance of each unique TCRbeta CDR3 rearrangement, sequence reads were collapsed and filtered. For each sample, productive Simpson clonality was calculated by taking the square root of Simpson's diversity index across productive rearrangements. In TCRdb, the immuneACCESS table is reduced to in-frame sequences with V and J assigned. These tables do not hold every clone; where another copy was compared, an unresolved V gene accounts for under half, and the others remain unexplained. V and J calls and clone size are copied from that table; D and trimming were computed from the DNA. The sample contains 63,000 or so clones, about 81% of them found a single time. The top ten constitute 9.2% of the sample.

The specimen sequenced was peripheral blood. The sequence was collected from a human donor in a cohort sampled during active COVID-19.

The DNA sequence is given as TGTGCCAGCAGCTCCCGGGACAGGGATGAAAAACTGTTTTTT. Its translation reads: CASSSRDRDEKLFF. The chain employs TRBV7-9 and TRBJ1-4; 9 central bases correspond to TRBD1. Trimming accounts for 4 bases at V and 6 bases at J, while the number of junction bases matched to no gene is 3. Reading from cysteine to phenylalanine, the CDR3 counts 14 amino acids. The sequence is cut down to CDR3 DNA, 42 bases in frame from base 1. Per the germline V gene (reference sequence), SEHNR is the CDR1 and FQNEAQ is the CDR2.